The clone carrying this T cell receptor (beta chain) was observed a few times. Its cognate antigen is unknown. This sample was included in a study of vaccination effects on CD4 cells after COVID-19. The study, taken as a whole, reports: The study found marked clonal contraction of infection- and vaccine-induced clones late after vaccination.

Viral peptide pools were used in the ViraFEST assay to expand antigen-specific CD4+ T cells, and sequencing came afterward. The culture ran for approximately 10 days, and then CD4+ T cells were isolated. Having tested negative for nucleocapsid antibodies, the vaccine recipients showed no prior SARS-CoV-2 infection. For each well, over 1.5 million PBMC were cultured with about 9.4 IU/ml IL-2 and around 10 ug/ml peptides. Some clones are missing from TCRdb's copy, which holds only in-frame ones; the method was immunoSEQ multiplex PCR. The sample lists tens of thousands of clones; around 76% were seen once. The TCR was taken from a human donor who received a COVID-19 vaccine. The specimen comprised CD4+ T cells from PBMCs cultured with HCoV-OC43 spike peptides, sampled before COVID-19 vaccination. The subset here: HCoV-OC43 spike overlapping peptide pool stimulation.

The CDR3 protein is CASSQLYTLYGYTF. CDR3 in DNA: TGCGCCAGCAGCCAATTATACACGCTCTATGGCTACACCTTC. This sequence joins TRBV4-1 and TRBJ1-2; D remains unclear. The CDR3 totals 14 residues. The germline CDR1 and CDR2 sequences are MGHRA and YSYEKL. V lost 2 bases, J lost 4 bases, and 11 bases lay in between.